This T cell receptor (beta chain) was found in a study of identical twins. Findings and limits, study-wide: Analyses of zero insertions could be partly confounded by invariant MAIT and iNKT cells. Surplus twin overlap in beta out-of-frame sequences was less pronounced.

cDNA carried unique molecular identifiers, and a universal primer site was added by template switching. Each CDR3 protein gets one entry after TCRdb re-called the 5' RACE reads with MiXCR. The sample holds about 700,000 distinct CDR3 sequences, 5.5% to 7.5% seen once. Only a few counts were recorded for this clonotype. As yet, its antigen is unknown. V lost 0 bases to trimming and J lost 3 bases, with 9 bases between them. Germline CDR1 is LGHDT and CDR2 is YNNKEL (reference sequence). CDR3 length equals 15 residues. The sequencing sample was made of naive T cells sorted from blood. The chain couples TRBV3-1 to TRBJ1-5; a weak D match, TRBD1 (5 bases). The clonotype was recovered from a young man in good health. CDR3 sequence: CASSQESGHNQPQHF. The CDR3 DNA sequence: TGTGCCAGCAGCCAAGAATCAGGGCACAATCAGCCCCAGCATTTT.